The entry that follows covers one TCR beta chain sequence. Its antigen remains unidentified. Sample-barcoded 5' priming and a J-beta primer mix drove a second PCR of roughly 6 to 12 cycles. TCRdb reprocessed the 5' RACE reads via MiXCR and lists one record per CDR3 protein. Counted here are about 930,000 distinct CDR3 sequences, roughly 28% occurring once; the ten biggest clones make up about 10%. The entry originates in a study of blood T cells in healthy people across ages. There were healthy Caucasian individuals from Russia, aged roughly 6 to 90, serving as donors. Study results and limitations: Naive T cell percentage showed a strong correlation with the diversity of TCR beta.

CDR1 DFQATT and CDR2 SNEGSKA come from the germline V gene (reference sequence). V gave up 6 bases and J gave up 2 bases, with 24 bases separating them. The CDR3 has 17 residues. These data are also associated with another study on T cells of mothers and their children. That work states: Donors were three healthy Caucasian mothers and their six children. The yield was over 8 million TCR beta CDR3 reads from each mother and approximately 3 million from each child.

This TCR derives from a woman between 40 and 50 years old in good health. The V call is TRBV20-1, the J call TRBJ2-3; D gene ambiguous. The source material was blood. The CDR3 protein is CSATAGDQKTLTDTQYF. DNA of the CDR3: TGCAGTGCGACGGCCGGAGACCAAAAGACCCTCACAGATACGCAGTATTTT.